These T cell receptor beta chains were read from a single sample in a study of post-analysis software for immune sequencing data. Using its own MiXCR run on the PCR reads, TCRdb lists one record per CDR3 protein. The sample lists roughly 870,000 distinct CDR3 sequences; approximately 53% were seen once. The sample consisted of blood. These receptors were taken from a girl aged 5-17 years with multiple sclerosis. CDR3s leave out the opening cysteine and the closing phenylalanine or tryptophan.

v_call cdr3_aa
TRBV29-1 SVPGGYGYT
TRBV12-3/TRBV12-4 ASSFSVTDEQY
TRBV14 ASSQPGQGYYEQY
TRBV7-9 ASSSTGTSRPETQY
TRBV5-1 ASSLDRGEDYGYT
TRBV29-1 SFTTGTSGYNEQF
TRBV14 ASSQLVTGPYEQY
TRBV6-1 ASSSYPGDTQY
TRBV20-1 SASLEAGAYNEQF
TRBV7-9 ASSFGLGTDTQY
TRBV10-3 AIEGGSHEQF
TRBV4-1 ASSQVTSDTDTQY
TRBV11-1 ASSLPRGGEVDIQY
TRBV5-1 ASSFRDGATGANVLT
TRBV29-1 SVSAYNEQF
TRBV7-8 ASSSTGPKKLVNQPQH
TRBV20-1 SAGTPFQPQH
TRBV6-5 ASAWGRADTQY
TRBV12-3/TRBV12-4 ASSQERESSYNEQF
TRBV27 AGFPQGLQKTQY
TRBV6-1 ASSEYYQGKETQY
TRBV6-5 ASSYRGPDWEQY
TRBV2 ASSEITGSGTEAF
TRBV4-2 ASSEKVVASGITQY
TRBV29-1 SVQTYDTEAF
TRBV5-1 ASSDTTSGIHTQY
TRBV5-1 ASSNQDRYEQY
TRBV18 ASSLEGQSYYEQY
TRBV29-1 SVGSWDNEQY
TRBV7-2 ASNPQGATGELF
TRBV29-1 SVGLAGAYNEQF
TRBV6-1 ASTIIPGGNIRQGGSYGYT
TRBV11-2 ASSLRPGDEQF
TRBV7-9 ASSNGVSGHEQF
TRBV15 ATSRDLQGAGEKLF
TRBV12-3/TRBV12-4 ASSFDRGSTDTQY
TRBV7-9 ASSQEAGARETQY
TRBV20-1 SASGTVGPEGDTQY
TRBV5-8 ASTDGQGFSYEQY
TRBV7-2 ASSLYSGGVLSTDTQY
TRBV12-3/TRBV12-4 ASSFFGTQTYNEQF
TRBV7-9 ASSSAWGGQEDYEQY
TRBV20-1 SASPLRNTEAF
TRBV7-3 ASSLMGGVGTDTQY
TRBV20-1 SAPDLRRTYEQY
TRBV29-1 STRQGPYEQY